Each of the 4 T cell receptor beta chains below was sequenced from the same sample in a study of OX40 agonist ivuxolimab in advanced cancers. The method was immunoSEQ multiplex PCR; TCRdb's version includes in-frame clones alone and lacks a portion of them. The repertoire holds 70,000 to 95,000 clones, with 92% as singletons. The sequencing used CD4+ or CD8+ T cells sorted from blood, collected in a trial of the OX40 agonist ivuxolimab. The receptor set was obtained from an adult with an advanced solid tumor such as melanoma, head and neck, liver or kidney cancer.

This chain uses TRBV10-2 with TRBJ1-6, with 8 bases that match TRBD1. The V gene end was trimmed by 5 bases and the J gene end by 5 bases; junction bases not matched to a gene: 5. The CDR3 runs to 15 residues. Germline CDR1 reads WSHSY; CDR2 reads SAAADI. CDR3 in amino acids: CASSPQGADNSPLHF. DNA for the CDR3: TGCGCCAGCAGTCCGCAGGGGGCTGATAATTCACCCCTCCACTTT.

The chain employs TRBV21-1 and TRBJ2-1; the table calls TRBD1, which could not be checked here. TRBV21-1 is described as a pseudogene. The CDR3 runs 14 residues. CDR3 sequence reads: CASGLGQEYNEQFF. The DNA of the CDR3 is TGTGCCAGCGGACTTGGACAGGAGTACAATGAGCAGTTCTTC.

The chain is built from TRBV5-1 and TRBJ2-1, with unresolved D. Germline-derived CDR1 and CDR2 are SGHRS and YFSETQ. The V gene lost 4 bases and the J gene lost 4 bases, with 12 bases spanning the gap. The CDR3 sequence is 14 residues long. The CDR3 loop is CASSPLRGYNEQFF. CDR3 in DNA: TGCGCCAGCAGCCCCCTGCGCGGTTACAATGAGCAGTTCTTC.

The rearrangement links TRBV30 to TRBJ2-5; 10 bases line up with TRBD1. Germline V gives CDR1 GTSNPN, CDR2 SVGIG (reference sequence). J was trimmed by 4 bases and V by 8 bases; bases with no gene match: 13. This CDR3 spans 15 amino acids. CDR3 loop: CAGRQGAGLRETQYF. CDR3 DNA sequence: TGTGCCGGAAGACAGGGGGCGGGATTGAGAGAGACCCAGTACTTC.